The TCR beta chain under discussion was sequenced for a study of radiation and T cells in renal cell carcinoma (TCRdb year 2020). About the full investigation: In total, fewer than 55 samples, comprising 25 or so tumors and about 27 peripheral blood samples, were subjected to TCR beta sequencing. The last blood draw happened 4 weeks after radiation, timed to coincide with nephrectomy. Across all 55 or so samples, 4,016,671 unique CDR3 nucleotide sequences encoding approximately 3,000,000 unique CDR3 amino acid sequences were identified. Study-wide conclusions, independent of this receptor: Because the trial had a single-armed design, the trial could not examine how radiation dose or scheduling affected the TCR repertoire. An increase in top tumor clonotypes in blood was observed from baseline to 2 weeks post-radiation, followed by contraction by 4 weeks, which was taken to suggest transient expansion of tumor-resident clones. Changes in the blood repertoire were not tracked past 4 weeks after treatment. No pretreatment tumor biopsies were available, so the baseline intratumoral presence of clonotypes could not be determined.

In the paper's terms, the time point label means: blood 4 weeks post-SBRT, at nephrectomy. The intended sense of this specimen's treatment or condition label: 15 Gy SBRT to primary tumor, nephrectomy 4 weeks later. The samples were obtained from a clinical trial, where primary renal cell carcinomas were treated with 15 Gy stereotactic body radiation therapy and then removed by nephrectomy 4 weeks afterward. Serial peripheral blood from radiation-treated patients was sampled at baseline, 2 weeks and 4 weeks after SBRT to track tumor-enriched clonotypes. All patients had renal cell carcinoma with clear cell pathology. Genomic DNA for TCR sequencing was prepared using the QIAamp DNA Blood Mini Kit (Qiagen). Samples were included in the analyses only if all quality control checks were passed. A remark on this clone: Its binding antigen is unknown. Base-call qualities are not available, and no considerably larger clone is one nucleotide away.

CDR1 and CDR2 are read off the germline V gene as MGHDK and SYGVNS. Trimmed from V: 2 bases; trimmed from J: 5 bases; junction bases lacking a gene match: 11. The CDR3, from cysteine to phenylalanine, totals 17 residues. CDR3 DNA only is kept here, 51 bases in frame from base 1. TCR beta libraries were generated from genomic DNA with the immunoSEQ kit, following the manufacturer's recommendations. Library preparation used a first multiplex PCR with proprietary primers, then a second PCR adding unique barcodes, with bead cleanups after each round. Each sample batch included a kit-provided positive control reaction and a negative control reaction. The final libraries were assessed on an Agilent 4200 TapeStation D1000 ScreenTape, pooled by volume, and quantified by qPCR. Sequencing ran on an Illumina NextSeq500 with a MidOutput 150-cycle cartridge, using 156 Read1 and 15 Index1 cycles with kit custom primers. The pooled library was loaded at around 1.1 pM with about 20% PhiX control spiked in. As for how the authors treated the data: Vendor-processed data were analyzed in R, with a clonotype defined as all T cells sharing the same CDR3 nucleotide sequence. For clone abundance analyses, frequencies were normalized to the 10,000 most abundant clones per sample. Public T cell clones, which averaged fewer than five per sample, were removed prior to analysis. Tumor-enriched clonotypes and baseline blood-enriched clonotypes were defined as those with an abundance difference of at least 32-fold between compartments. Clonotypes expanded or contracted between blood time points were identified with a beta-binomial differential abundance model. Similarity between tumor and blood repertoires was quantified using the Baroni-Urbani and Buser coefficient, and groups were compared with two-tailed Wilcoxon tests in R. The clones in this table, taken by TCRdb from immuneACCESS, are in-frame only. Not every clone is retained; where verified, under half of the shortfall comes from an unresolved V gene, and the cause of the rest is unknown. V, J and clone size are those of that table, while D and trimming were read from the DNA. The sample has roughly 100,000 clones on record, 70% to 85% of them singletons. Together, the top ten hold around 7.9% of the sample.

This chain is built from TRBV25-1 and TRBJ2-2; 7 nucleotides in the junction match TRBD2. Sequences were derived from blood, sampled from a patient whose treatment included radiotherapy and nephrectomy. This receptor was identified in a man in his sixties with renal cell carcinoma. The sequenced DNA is TGTGCCAGCAGTGAAGGGAAGGGCGGGAGACGAACCGGGGAGCTGTTTTTT. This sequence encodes CASSEGKGGRRTGELFF.